A selection of T cell receptor beta chains follows, all from one sample in a study of T-cell memory formation after mild COVID-19. TCRdb reprocessed the 5' RACE reads with MiXCR, giving one entry per CDR3 protein. The sample holds 350,000 to 500,000 distinct CDR3 sequences, roughly 18% seen once. The specimen sequenced was PBMCs or a T cell subset sorted from them (not recorded which). These receptor sequences come from a man younger than 35 who had mild COVID-19 (a few samples of this study predate the infection). Cell type and time point are not known. Each CDR3 is given with its conserved first and last residue. Fields, in order: V gene, CDR3 length, CDR3 protein.

>TRBV5-5|13
CASSFQQEREQFF
>TRBV5-1|15
CASSSGTGGAYEQYF
>TRBV7-2|13
CASSFFTKDTQYF
>TRBV11-2|14
CASSARLTDGELFF
>TRBV11-2|14
CASSLNGAQETQYF
>TRBV12-3/TRBV12-4|13
CASTSSGGDTQYF
>TRBV12-3/TRBV12-4|13
CASSGDFGETQYF
>TRBV7-2|13
CASSRLRTDTQYF
>TRBV25-1|14
CASSHVGSVNEQFF
>TRBV6-2/TRBV6-3|12
CASSRGLAAQYF
>TRBV6-6|14
CASSGSGGGDTQYF
>TRBV7-2|15
CASSRTRTSSETQYF
>TRBV20-1|17
CSARALTLARVYNEQFF
>TRBV18|17
CASSPVDRAGSGKTQYF
>TRBV6-5|14
CASSLGLLTDTQYF
>TRBV4-1|14
CASSHRDGYNEQFF
>TRBV12-3/TRBV12-4|13
CASTPGGESPLHF
>TRBV12-5|12
CASGRGAVEQYF
>TRBV18|14
CASSTSGGLNEQFF
>TRBV29-1|15
CSVGLGSQNTGELFF
>TRBV4-1|14
CASSQEPSAGGYTF
>TRBV27|15
CASSFTVGSYNEQFF
>TRBV2|16
CASSEVRQGEPYGYTF
>TRBV9|13
CASSQTGGGGYTF
>TRBV18|13
CASSKRGYEKLFF
>TRBV25-1|12
CASSISAGELFF
>TRBV7-2|13
CASSSDQDQPQHF
>TRBV7-2|14
CASSIGLSNQPQHF
>TRBV6-5|13
CASRGATYNEQFF
>TRBV2|13
CASRTGIADTQYF
>TRBV5-1|14
CATGTGTRGDTQYF
>TRBV10-1|14
CASSAGTELYGYTF
>TRBV20-1|15
CSASGRLAGTYEQYF
>TRBV4-2|16
CASSPRPTAPHYGYTF
>TRBV7-3|14
CASRTGTGNNEQFF
>TRBV4-1|15
CASSQDPLIQETQYF
>TRBV6-2/TRBV6-3|11
CATTGGYEQYF
>TRBV5-1|14
CASSLEQGFTEAFF
>TRBV6-5|15
CASSYSWDLDTEAFF
>TRBV7-2|15
CASSLWAGGNNEQFF
>TRBV4-1|15
CASSQTQGGNQPQHF
>TRBV29-1|12
CSVGQGFQPQHF
>TRBV5-1|14
CASRAGTGPGELFF
>TRBV20-1|12
CSGRGGGDTQYF
>TRBV7-2|13
CASSTSGADTQYF